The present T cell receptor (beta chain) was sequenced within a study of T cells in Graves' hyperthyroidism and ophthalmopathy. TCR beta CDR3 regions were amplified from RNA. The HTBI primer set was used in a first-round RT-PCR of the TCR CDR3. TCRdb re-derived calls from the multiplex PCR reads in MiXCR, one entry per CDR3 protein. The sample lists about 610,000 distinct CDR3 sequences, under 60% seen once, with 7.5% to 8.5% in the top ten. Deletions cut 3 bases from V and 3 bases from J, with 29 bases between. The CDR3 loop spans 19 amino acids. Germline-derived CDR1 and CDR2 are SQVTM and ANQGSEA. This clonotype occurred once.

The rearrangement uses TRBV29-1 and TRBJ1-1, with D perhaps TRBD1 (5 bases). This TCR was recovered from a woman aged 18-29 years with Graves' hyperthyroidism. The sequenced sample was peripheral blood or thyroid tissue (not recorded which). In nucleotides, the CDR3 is TGCAGCGTTGAGCGGGACCTAGGGCAGGGACTTCGGGGCTACACTGAAGCTTTCTTT. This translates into CSVERDLGQGLRGYTEAFF.